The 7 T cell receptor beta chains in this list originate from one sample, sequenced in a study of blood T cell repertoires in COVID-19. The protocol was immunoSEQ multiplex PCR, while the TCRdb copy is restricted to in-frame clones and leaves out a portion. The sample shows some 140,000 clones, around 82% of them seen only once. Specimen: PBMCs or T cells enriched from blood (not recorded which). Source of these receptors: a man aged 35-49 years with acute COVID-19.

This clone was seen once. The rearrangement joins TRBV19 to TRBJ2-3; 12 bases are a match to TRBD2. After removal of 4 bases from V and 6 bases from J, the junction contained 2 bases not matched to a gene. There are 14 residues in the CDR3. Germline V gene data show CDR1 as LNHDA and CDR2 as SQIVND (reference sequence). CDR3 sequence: CASSNLAGGDTQYF. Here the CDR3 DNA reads TGTGCCAGTAGTAATCTAGCGGGGGGGGATACGCAGTATTTT.

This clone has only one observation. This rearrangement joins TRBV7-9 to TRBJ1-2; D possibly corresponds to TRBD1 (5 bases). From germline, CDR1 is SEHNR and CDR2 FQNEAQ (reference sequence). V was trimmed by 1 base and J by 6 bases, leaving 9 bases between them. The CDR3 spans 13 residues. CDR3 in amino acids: CASSLDRINGYTF. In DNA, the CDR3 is TGTGCCAGCAGCTTAGACAGGATTAATGGCTACACCTTC.

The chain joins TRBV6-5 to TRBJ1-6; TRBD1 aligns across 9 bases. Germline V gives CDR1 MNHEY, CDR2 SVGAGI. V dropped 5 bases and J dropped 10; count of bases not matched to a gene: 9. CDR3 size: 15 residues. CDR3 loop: CASSSGQGTWSPLHF. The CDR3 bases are TGTGCCAGCAGTAGTGGACAGGGGACGTGGTCACCCCTCCACTTT.

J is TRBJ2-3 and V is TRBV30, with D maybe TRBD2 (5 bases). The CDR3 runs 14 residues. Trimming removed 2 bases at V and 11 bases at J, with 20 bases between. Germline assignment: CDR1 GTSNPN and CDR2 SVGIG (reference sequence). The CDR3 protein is CAWSLGLGAWVQYF. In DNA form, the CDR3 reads TGTGCCTGGAGTTTAGGTTTGGGAGCGTGGGTGCAGTATTTT.

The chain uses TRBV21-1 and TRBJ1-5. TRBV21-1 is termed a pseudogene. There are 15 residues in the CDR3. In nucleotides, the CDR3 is TGTGCCAGCAGCCATACTTGCGGGTGCAATCAGCCCCAGCATTTT. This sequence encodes CASSHTCGCNQPQHF.

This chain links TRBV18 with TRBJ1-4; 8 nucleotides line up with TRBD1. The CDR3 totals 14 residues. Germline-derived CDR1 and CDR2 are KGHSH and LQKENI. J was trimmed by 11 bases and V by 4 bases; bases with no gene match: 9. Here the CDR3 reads CASSLGTGAEKLFF. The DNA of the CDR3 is TGTGCCAGCTCACTTGGGACAGGCGCTGAGAAACTGTTTTTT.

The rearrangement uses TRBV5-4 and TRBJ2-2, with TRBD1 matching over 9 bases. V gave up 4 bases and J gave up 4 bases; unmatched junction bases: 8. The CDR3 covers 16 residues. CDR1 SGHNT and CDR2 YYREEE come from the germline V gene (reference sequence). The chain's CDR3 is CASSAEGQGVTGELFF. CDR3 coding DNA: TGTGCCAGCAGCGCTGAGGGACAGGGAGTCACCGGGGAGCTGTTTTTT.